Listed below are T cell receptor beta chains from one sample, sequenced in a study of identical twins. Each CDR3 protein gets one entry after TCRdb re-called the 5' RACE reads with MiXCR. The table includes 200,000 to 300,000 distinct CDR3 sequences, roughly a tenth detected once. Source material: memory T cells sorted from blood. Receptor source: a man in his forties or fifties in good health. Each CDR3 is given with its conserved first and last residue. A D gene is named only where the DNA matches it firmly. Clone size is stated in some rows and not others, as once, few, many or a class when expanded.

D gene	clone size	CDR3 length	J gene	V gene	CDR3 protein	CDR3 DNA
TRBD2	few	15	TRBJ2-7	TRBV3-1	CASSPTSGSRGEQYF	TGTGCCAGCAGCCCAACTAGCGGGAGTCGTGGAGAGCAGTACTTC
-	few	13	TRBJ2-7	TRBV7-8	CASSPGTSYEQYF	TGTGCCAGCAGCCCCGGGACATCTTACGAGCAGTACTTC
-	many	14	TRBJ1-1	TRBV7-2	CASSGLGVNTEAFF	TGTGCCAGCAGCGGATTGGGCGTAAACACTGAAGCTTTCTTT
-	many	14	TRBJ1-2	TRBV5-1	CASSLEGSRYGYTF	TGCGCCAGCAGCTTGGAGGGGTCCAGATATGGCTACACCTTC
-	many	13	TRBJ2-5	TRBV11-2	CASSFYQGETQYF	TGTGCCAGCAGCTTTTACCAGGGAGAGACCCAGTACTTC
TRBD1	few	15	TRBJ2-7	TRBV10-3	CAISEGQGGTYEQYF	TGTGCCATCAGTGAGGGACAGGGAGGCACCTACGAGCAGTACTTC
-	many	14	TRBJ1-3	TRBV2	CASSEPRAGNTIYF	TGTGCCAGCAGTGAACCCCGGGCTGGAAACACCATATATTTT
-	few	18	TRBJ1-6	TRBV4-2	CASSQESQESSYNSPLHF	TGTGCCAGCAGCCAAGAATCTCAGGAGAGCTCCTATAATTCACCCCTCCACTTT
-	many	15	TRBJ1-1	TRBV25-1	CASSETTRLGTEAFF	TGTGCCAGCAGTGAAACTACCAGGTTGGGCACTGAAGCTTTCTTT
-	-	17	TRBJ2-5	TRBV5-1	CASSLGIRGGWRETQYF	TGCGCCAGCAGCTTGGGCATCCGGGGCGGATGGCGAGAGACCCAGTACTTC
TRBD2	many	17	TRBJ2-1	TRBV11-2	CASSLYVAGGSYNEQFF	TGTGCCAGCAGCTTATACGTAGCGGGAGGGAGCTACAATGAGCAGTTCTTC
-	-	13	TRBJ1-2	TRBV3-1	CASSQEAGNGYTF	TGTGCCAGCAGCCAAGAGGCAGGGAATGGCTACACCTTC
TRBD1	few	14	TRBJ2-1	TRBV20-1	CSARQGSAYNEQFF	TGCAGTGCCCGACAGGGGTCGGCCTACAATGAGCAGTTCTTC
-	-	16	TRBJ1-1	TRBV7-8	CASSPVGRGKDTEAFF	TGTGCCAGCAGCCCCGTGGGCAGGGGAAAGGACACTGAAGCTTTCTTT
-	-	14	TRBJ2-7	TRBV20-1	CSARSGASIYEQYF	TGCAGTGCTAGGTCGGGCGCGTCGATATACGAGCAGTACTTC
-	few	16	TRBJ2-2	TRBV7-2	CASSLAPLLNTGELFF	TGTGCCAGCAGCTTAGCCCCTCTGCTTAACACCGGGGAGCTGTTTTTT
-	-	14	TRBJ1-1	TRBV7-9	CASSLQQMNCEAFF	TGTGCCAGCAGCTTACAACAGATGAACTGTGAAGCTTTCTTT
TRBD2	few	13	TRBJ2-5	TRBV20-1	CSAHSGRAGTQYF	TGCAGTGCCCACAGCGGGAGGGCAGGAACCCAGTACTTC
-	few	14	TRBJ2-1	TRBV27	CASSSGQTYNEQFF	TGTGCCAGCAGTTCGGGCCAAACCTACAATGAGCAGTTCTTC
TRBD1	few	14	TRBJ2-1	TRBV20-1	CSAYRGHSYNEQFF	TGCAGTGCTTACAGGGGGCACTCCTACAATGAGCAGTTCTTC
TRBD2	few	16	TRBJ2-1	TRBV3-1	CASSRLGTSGGNEQFF	TGTGCCAGCAGCCGACTTGGGACTAGCGGGGGAAATGAGCAGTTCTTC
-	-	15	TRBJ2-2	TRBV6-5	CASSYQRTRVGELFF	TGTGCCAGCAGTTACCAACGGACTCGGGTCGGGGAGCTGTTTTTT
-	-	15	TRBJ2-3	TRBV5-1	CASSSTAASTDTQYF	TGCGCCAGCAGTAGCACAGCCGCTAGCACAGATACGCAGTATTTT
TRBD2	-	15	TRBJ2-1	TRBV11-3	CASSLVGGRTDEQFF	TGTGCCAGCAGCTTAGTGGGCGGGAGAACCGATGAGCAGTTCTTC
-	-	14	TRBJ1-2	TRBV7-9	CASSDAGWRHGYTF	TGTGCCAGCAGCGACGCGGGATGGCGGCATGGCTACACCTTC
TRBD2	few	15	TRBJ2-1	TRBV20-1	CSAGGRLAGIDEQFF	TGCAGTGCCGGGGGGCGGCTAGCGGGAATCGATGAGCAGTTCTTC
-	-	12	TRBJ1-2	TRBV5-1	CASSTGQRGYTF	TGCGCCAGCAGCACCGGACAGAGGGGGTACACCTTC
TRBD1	-	17	TRBJ1-4	TRBV5-1	CASSLMGPTGGNEKLFF	TGCGCCAGCAGCTTGATGGGGCCGACAGGGGGGAATGAAAAACTGTTTTTT
-	many	15	TRBJ2-7	TRBV6-2/TRBV6-3	CASSWTGGGVYEQYF	TGTGCCAGCAGTTGGACCGGAGGGGGAGTTTACGAGCAGTACTTC
TRBD1	many	14	TRBJ1-2	TRBV29-1	CSGGTGGAFYGYTF	TGCAGCGGCGGGACAGGGGGCGCTTTCTATGGCTACACCTTC
TRBD1	few	16	TRBJ1-1	TRBV20-1	CSARYGGTGPNTEAFF	TGCAGTGCTAGGTATGGGGGGACAGGGCCGAACACTGAAGCTTTCTTT
-	-	13	TRBJ2-5	TRBV9	CASSAEWGETQYF	TGTGCCAGCAGCGCGGAGTGGGGAGAGACCCAGTACTTC
TRBD2	few	16	TRBJ2-3	TRBV20-1	CSARDFGGDPRGTQYF	TGCAGTGCTAGAGATTTCGGGGGGGACCCACGGGGGACGCAGTATTTT
TRBD2	many	19	TRBJ2-1	TRBV4-2	CASSPPLGSGSRGDNEQFF	TGTGCCAGCAGCCCCCCCCTAGGGAGCGGGAGTCGGGGAGACAATGAGCAGTTCTTC
-	many	11	TRBJ2-7	TRBV29-1	CSVLTQHEQYF	TGCAGCGTTCTCACACAACACGAGCAGTACTTC
-	few	13	TRBJ2-7	TRBV19	CASSIGPGLEQYF	TGTGCCAGTAGTATAGGTCCGGGCTTGGAGCAGTACTTC
-	many	14	TRBJ1-5	TRBV12-3/TRBV12-4	CASSFGYSNQPQHF	TGTGCCAGCAGTTTTGGTTATAGCAATCAGCCCCAGCATTTT